This T cell receptor beta chain was obtained from a study of TIL therapy for anti-PD-1-resistant metastatic lung cancer. Across the whole study: Tumors were harvested before any PD-1/PD-L1 blockade. Median tumor PD-L1 proportion score was under 7.5%. Half of patients were current or former smokers.

Time point reported: pre-treatment sample, taken before nivolumab and TIL therapy. Enrollment ran from late 2017 to January 2020. The germline V gene has CDR1 SGDLS and CDR2 YYNGEE. CDR3 length: 17 amino acids. The V gene lost 0 bases and the J gene lost 0 bases, with 15 bases spanning the gap. This was the immunoSEQ v3 assay. The data were produced by immunoSEQ multiplex PCR, yet TCRdb's version contains in-frame clones alone and is incomplete. The repertoire holds 15,000 to 20,000 clones, with about 80% as singletons. This TCR was sampled from a person between 30 and 80 years old with non-small cell lung cancer. The input for sequencing was blood, taken at baseline. The gene calls are TRBV9 and TRBJ1-1; the D is unclear. The CDR3 sequence: CASSVGVGSLVNTEAFF. DNA of the CDR3: TGTGCCAGCAGCGTAGGAGTCGGGTCGTTAGTGAACACTGAAGCTTTCTTT.